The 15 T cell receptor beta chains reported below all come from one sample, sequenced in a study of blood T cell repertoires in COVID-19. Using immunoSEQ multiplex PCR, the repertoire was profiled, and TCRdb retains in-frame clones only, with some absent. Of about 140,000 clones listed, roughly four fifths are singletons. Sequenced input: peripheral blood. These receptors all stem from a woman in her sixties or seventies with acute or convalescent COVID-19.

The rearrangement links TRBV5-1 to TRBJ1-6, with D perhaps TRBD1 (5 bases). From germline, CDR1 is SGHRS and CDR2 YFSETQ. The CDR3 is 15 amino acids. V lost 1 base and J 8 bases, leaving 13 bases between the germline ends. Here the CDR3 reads CASSLSDRDHSPLHF. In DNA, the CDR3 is TGCGCCAGCAGCTTGTCCGACAGAGACCATTCACCCCTCCACTTT.

The CDR3 is CASSLGTGGLGQPQHF. The CDR3 nucleotides read TGTGCCAGCAGCTTGGGGACGGGGGGTTTGGGTCAGCCCCAGCATTTT. The V and J genes are TRBV5-5 and TRBJ1-5; D perhaps matches TRBD1 (5 bases). V shed 0 bases and J shed 6 bases, with 16 bases lying between them. The germline CDR1 and CDR2 sequences are SGHKS and YYEKEE (reference sequence). The CDR3 runs to 16 residues.

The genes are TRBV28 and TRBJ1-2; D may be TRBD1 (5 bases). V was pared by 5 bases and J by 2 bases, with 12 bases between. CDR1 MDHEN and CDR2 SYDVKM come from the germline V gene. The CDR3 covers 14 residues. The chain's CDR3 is CASSPDDRNYGYTF. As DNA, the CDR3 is TGTGCCAGCAGTCCTGACGACAGAAACTATGGCTACACCTTC.

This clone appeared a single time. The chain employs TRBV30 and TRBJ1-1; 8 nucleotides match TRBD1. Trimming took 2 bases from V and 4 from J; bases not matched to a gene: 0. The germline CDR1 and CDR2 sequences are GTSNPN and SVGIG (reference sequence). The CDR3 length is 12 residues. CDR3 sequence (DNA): TGTGCCTGGAGTACAGGGGGCACTGAAGCTTTCTTT. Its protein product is CAWSTGGTEAFF.

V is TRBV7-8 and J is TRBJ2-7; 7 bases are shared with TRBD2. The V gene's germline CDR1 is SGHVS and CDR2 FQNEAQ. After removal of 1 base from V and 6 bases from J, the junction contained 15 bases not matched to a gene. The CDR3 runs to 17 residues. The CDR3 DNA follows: TGTGCCAGCAGCTTAGGACGGGCGGGAGTCGTACGTCTCGAGCAGTACTTC. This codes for CASSLGRAGVVRLEQYF.

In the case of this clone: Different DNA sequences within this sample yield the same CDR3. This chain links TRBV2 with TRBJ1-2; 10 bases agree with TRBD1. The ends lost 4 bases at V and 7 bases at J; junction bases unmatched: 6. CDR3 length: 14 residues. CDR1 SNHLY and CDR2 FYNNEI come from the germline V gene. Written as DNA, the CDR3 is TGTGCCAGCAGTGTAGCCGGGACAGGGGTTGGCTACACCTTC. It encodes CASSVAGTGVGYTF. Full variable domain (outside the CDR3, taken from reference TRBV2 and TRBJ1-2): EPEVTQTPSHQVTQMGQEVILRCVPISNHLYFYWYRQILGQKVEFLVSFYNNEISEKSEIFDDQFSVERPDGSNFTLKIRSTKLEDSAMYFCASSVAGTGVGYTFGSGTRLTVV.

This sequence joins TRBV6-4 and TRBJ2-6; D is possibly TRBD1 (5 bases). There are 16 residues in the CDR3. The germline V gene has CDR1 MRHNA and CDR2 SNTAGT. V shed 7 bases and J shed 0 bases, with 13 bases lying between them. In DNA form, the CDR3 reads TGTGCCAGCAAAGACAGCATTTTCTCTGGGGCCAACGTCCTGACTTTC. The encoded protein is CASKDSIFSGANVLTF.

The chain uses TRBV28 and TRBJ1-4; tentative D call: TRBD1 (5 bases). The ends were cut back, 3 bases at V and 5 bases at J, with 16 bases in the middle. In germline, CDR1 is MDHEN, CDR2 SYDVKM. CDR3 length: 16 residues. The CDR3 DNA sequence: TGTGCCAGCAGTTTGGGTGCGGGGGTCCTAAATGAAAAACTGTTTTTT. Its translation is CASSLGAGVLNEKLFF. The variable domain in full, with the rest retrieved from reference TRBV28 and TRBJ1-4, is DVKVTQSSRYLVKRTGEKVFLECVQDMDHENMFWYRQDPGLGLRLIYFSYDVKMKEKGDIPEGYSVSREKKERFSLILESASTNQTSMYLCASSLGAGVLNEKLFFGSGTQLSVL.

CDR3 in DNA: TGTGCCACCAGTGATCAGACAGGGAGCTCCTACAATGAGCAGTTCTTC. It yields the protein CATSDQTGSSYNEQFF. The rearrangement joins TRBV24-1 to TRBJ2-1; 7 nucleotides line up with TRBD1. The CDR3 length is 16 residues. After removal of 3 bases from V and 0 bases from J, the junction contained 4 bases not matched to a gene. CDR1 is KGHDR, CDR2 SFDVKD, per germline.

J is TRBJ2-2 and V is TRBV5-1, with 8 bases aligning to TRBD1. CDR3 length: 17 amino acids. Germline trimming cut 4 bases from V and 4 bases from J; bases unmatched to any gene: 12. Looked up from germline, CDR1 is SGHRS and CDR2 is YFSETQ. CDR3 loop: CASSLDPTGVSTGELFF. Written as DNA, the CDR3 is TGCGCCAGCAGCCTTGATCCGACAGGGGTGTCCACCGGGGAGCTGTTTTTT.

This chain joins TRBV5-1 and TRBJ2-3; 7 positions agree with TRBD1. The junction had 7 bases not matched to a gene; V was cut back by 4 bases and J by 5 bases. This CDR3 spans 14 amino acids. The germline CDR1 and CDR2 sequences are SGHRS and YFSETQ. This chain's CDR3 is CASSTGQAGDTQYF. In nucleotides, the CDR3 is TGCGCCAGCAGCACTGGACAGGCAGGAGATACGCAGTATTTT.

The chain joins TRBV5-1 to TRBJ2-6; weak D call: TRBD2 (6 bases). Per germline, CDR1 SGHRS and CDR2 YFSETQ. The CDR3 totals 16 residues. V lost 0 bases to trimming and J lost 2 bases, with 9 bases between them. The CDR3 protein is CASSLGGEAGANVLTF. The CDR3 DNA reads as TGCGCCAGCAGCTTGGGAGGGGAGGCTGGGGCCAACGTCCTGACTTTC.

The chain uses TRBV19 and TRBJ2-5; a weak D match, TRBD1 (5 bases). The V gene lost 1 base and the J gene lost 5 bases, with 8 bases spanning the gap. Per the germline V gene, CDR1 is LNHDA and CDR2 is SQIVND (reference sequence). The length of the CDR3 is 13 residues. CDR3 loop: CASSIGGVETQYF. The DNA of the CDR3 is TGTGCCAGTAGTATAGGGGGCGTGGAGACCCAGTACTTC.

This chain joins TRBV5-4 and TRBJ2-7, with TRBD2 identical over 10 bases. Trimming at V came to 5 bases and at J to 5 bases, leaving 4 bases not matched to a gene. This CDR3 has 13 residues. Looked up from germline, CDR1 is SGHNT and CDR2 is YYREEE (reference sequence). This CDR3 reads CASRLAGADEQYF. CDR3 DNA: TGTGCCAGCAGGCTAGCGGGAGCGGACGAGCAGTACTTC.

The CDR3 coding sequence is TGTGCCAGTAGTAAGGCGGCAGTTTGGACTGAAGCTTTCTTT. Translated: CASSKAAVWTEAFF. The J gene is TRBJ1-1, the V gene TRBV19; D call uncertain. The length of the CDR3 is 14 residues. The V end was cut by 4 bases, the J end by 5 bases, with 14 bases between. Germline V lookup: CDR1 LNHDA, CDR2 SQIVND (reference sequence).